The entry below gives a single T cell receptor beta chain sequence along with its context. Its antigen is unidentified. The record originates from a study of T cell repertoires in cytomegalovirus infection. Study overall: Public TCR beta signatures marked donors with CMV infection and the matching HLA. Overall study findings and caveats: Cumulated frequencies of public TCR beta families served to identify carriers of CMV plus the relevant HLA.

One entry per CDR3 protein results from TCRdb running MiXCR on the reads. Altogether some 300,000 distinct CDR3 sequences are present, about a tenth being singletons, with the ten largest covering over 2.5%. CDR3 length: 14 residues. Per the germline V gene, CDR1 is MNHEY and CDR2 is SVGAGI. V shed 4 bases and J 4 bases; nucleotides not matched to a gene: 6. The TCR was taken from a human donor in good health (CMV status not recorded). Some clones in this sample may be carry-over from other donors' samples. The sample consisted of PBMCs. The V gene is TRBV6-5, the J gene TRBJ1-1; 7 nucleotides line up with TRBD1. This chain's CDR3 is CASSLTGWATEAFF. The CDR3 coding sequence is TGTGCCAGCAGTTTGACAGGGTGGGCCACTGAAGCTTTCTTT.